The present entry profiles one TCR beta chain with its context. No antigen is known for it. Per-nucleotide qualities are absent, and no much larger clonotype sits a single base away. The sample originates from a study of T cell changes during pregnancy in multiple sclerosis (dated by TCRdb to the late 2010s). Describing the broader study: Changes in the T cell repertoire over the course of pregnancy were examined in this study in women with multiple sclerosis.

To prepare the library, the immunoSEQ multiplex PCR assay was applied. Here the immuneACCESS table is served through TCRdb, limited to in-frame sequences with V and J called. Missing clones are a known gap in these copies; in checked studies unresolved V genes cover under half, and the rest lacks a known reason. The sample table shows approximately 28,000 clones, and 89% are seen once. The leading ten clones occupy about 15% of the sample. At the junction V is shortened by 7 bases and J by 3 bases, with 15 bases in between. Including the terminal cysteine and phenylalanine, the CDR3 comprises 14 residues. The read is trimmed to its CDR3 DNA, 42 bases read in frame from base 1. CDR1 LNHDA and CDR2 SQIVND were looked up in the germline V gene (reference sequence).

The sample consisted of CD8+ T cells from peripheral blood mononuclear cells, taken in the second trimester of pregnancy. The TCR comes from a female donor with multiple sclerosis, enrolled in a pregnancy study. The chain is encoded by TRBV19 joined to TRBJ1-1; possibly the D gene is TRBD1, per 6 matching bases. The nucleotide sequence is TGTGCCAGTAAGATGGGGGCCTCGCACACTGAAGCTTTCTTT. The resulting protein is CASKMGASHTEAFF.